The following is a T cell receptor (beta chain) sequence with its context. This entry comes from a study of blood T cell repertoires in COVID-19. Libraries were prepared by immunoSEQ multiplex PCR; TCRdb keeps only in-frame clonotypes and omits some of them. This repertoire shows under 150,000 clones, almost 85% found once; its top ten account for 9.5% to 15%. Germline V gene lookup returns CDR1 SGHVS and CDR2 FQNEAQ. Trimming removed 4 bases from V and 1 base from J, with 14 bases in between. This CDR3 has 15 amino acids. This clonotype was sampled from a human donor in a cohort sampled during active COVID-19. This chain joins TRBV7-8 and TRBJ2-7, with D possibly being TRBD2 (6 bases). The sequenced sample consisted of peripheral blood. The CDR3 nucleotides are TGTGCCAGCAGCTCAAGCGGGTTTCGATCCTACGAGCAGTACTTC. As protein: CASSSSGFRSYEQYF.